This is a list of T cell receptor beta chains from one sample in a study of human T cells and chemical hapten exposure. TCRdb re-derived calls from the RACE reads in MiXCR, one entry per CDR3 protein. The profile shows around 380,000 distinct CDR3 sequences, nearly 5% of them singletons. Here the sequenced sample was whole blood, taken in connection with sensitization to the hapten diphenylcyclopropenone (DPC). The receptors come from a woman between 45 and 65 years old with alopecia areata. Some clones in this sample may be carry-over from other donors' samples. Both conserved end residues are part of each CDR3. D genes are given only for firm matches. Rows may omit the clone size; those that give it use once, few, many or a size class.

V gene,J gene,D gene,clone size,CDR3 DNA,CDR3 protein
TRBV21-1,TRBJ2-5,NA,many,TGTGCCACCCCGGGACAGGACCAAGAGACCCAGTACTTC,CATPGQDQETQYF
TRBV5-1,TRBJ1-1,NA,many,TGCGCCAGCAGCTTGGAATGGGGGCAGAACACTGAAGCTTTCTTT,CASSLEWGQNTEAFF
TRBV9,TRBJ1-1,NA,many,TGTGCCAGCAGCGTAGAGGCGGGGACAACTGAAGCTTTCTTT,CASSVEAGTTEAFF
TRBV6-5,TRBJ2-2,NA,many,TGTGCCAGCAGTTACAGCCGAGGGTACACCGGGGAGCTGTTTTTT,CASSYSRGYTGELFF
TRBV6-6,TRBJ1-4,NA,few,TGTGCCAGCAGTTCCCCCGGACGTCTAGGGAAGGAAAAACTGTTTTTT,CASSSPGRLGKEKLFF
TRBV12-3/TRBV12-4,TRBJ2-3,NA,many,TGTGCCAGCAGCTACGCTGGCCAGGCGGATACGCAGTATTTT,CASSYAGQADTQYF
TRBV5-1,TRBJ1-4,TRBD1,NA,TGCGCCAGCAGCTTACAGGGGGCTGTAAGTGAAAAACTGTTTTTT,CASSLQGAVSEKLFF
TRBV20-1,TRBJ2-7,TRBD2,many,TGCAGTGCTAGAGGAACTAGCGGATACGAGCAGTACTTC,CSARGTSGYEQYF
TRBV20-1,TRBJ1-4,NA,few,TGCAGCGGTACCTCTACGAATGAAAAACTGTTTTTT,CSGTSTNEKLFF
TRBV10-3,TRBJ1-2,NA,many,TGTGCCATCAGTTCAGACATTAACTATGGCTACACCTTC,CAISSDINYGYTF
TRBV29-1,TRBJ1-1,TRBD1,NA,TGCAGCATCGGAGACAGGGGCGACACTGAAGCTTTCTTT,CSIGDRGDTEAFF
TRBV6-2/TRBV6-3,TRBJ2-1,NA,many,TGTGCCAGCAGCCGCGGTAGAGGAAGGGGCTCCTACAATGAGCAGTTCTTC,CASSRGRGRGSYNEQFF
TRBV7-9,TRBJ2-2,NA,many,TGTGCCAGCAGCCTCCCCCGAGAGCTGTTTTTT,CASSLPRELFF
TRBV28,TRBJ2-1,NA,many,TGTGCCAGCAGTGGGGCTAGCTCCTACAATGAGCAGTTCTTC,CASSGASSYNEQFF
TRBV5-1,TRBJ1-5,NA,many,TGCGCCAGCAGCTTTGACGGAGATCAGCCCCAGCATTTT,CASSFDGDQPQHF
TRBV6-5,TRBJ1-2,NA,few,TGTGCCAGCAGTTACTCGATGGGGGACTATGGCTACACCTTC,CASSYSMGDYGYTF
TRBV5-1,TRBJ1-4,NA,many,TGCGCCAGCAGCTTGGTGGGGGACCCCGAGGCGGAAAAACTGTTTTTT,CASSLVGDPEAEKLFF
TRBV29-1,TRBJ1-4,TRBD1,NA,TGCAGCGTGGGACCCGGGACAGGGGAAAAACTGTTTTTT,CSVGPGTGEKLFF
TRBV5-5,TRBJ1-2,NA,many,TGTGCCAGCTTCTTAGGGGACACCCCTTACTATGGCTACACCTTC,CASFLGDTPYYGYTF
TRBV6-5,TRBJ2-5,NA,NA,TGTGCCAGCAGCACTAAAAGGGGCGGAGCATACCCCCGCCCGTACTTC,CASSTKRGGAYPRPYF
TRBV18,TRBJ2-7,TRBD2,NA,TGTGCCAGCTCACCACTCTTAGCGGGAGGGTTAACCTACGAGCAGTACTTC,CASSPLLAGGLTYEQYF
TRBV4-2,TRBJ2-2,NA,many,TGTGCCAGCAGCCCCTCGGACAGGGAGGGCACCGGGGAGCTGTTTTTT,CASSPSDREGTGELFF
TRBV20-1,TRBJ1-1,NA,NA,TGCAGTGCCGAGATTGGGGAAACTGAAGCTTTCTTT,CSAEIGETEAFF
TRBV28,TRBJ2-5,NA,many,TGTGCCAGCAGTGAGGTTATTCAAGAGACCCAGTACTTC,CASSEVIQETQYF
TRBV9,TRBJ2-7,TRBD1,few,TGTGCCAGCAGCCCATTGGGACAGACCTTCTCCTACGAGCAGTACTTC,CASSPLGQTFSYEQYF
TRBV6-2/TRBV6-3,TRBJ2-7,TRBD1,many,TGTGCCAGCAGTCGCAGGGACAGGGCCCCCCACGAGCAGTACTTC,CASSRRDRAPHEQYF
TRBV27,TRBJ2-7,NA,many,TGTGCCAGCAGTTTATCCTCAGGTCCCTACGAGCAGTACTTC,CASSLSSGPYEQYF
TRBV28,TRBJ2-7,TRBD1,many,TGTGCCAGCAGGCCCACCCTTGGGGACAGTGCCTACGAGCAGTACTTC,CASRPTLGDSAYEQYF